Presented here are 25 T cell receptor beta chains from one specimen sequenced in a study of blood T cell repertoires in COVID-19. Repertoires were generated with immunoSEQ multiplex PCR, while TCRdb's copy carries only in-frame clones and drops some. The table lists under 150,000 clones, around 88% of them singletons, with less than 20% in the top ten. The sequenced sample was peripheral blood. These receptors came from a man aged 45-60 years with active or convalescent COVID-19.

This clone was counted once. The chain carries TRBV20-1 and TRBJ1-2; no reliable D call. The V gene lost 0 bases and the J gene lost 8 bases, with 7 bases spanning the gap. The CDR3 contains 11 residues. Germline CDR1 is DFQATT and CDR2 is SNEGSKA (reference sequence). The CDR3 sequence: CSARDRGGYTF. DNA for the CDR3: TGCAGTGCTAGAGATCGGGGAGGCTACACCTTC.

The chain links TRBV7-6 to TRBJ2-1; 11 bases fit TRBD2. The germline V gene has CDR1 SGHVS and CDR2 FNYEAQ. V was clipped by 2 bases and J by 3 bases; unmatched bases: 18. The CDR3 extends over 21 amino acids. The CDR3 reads CASSLSGGGLAGATVYNEQFF. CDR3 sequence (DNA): TGTGCCAGCAGCTTATCAGGGGGAGGACTAGCGGGCGCGACGGTCTACAATGAGCAGTTCTTC. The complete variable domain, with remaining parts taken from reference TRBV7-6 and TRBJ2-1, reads GAGVSQSPRYKVTKRGQDVALRCDPISGHVSLYWYRQALGQGPEFLTYFNYEAQQDKSGLPNDRFSAERPEGSISTLTIQRTEQRDSAMYRCASSLSGGGLAGATVYNEQFFGPGTRLTVL.

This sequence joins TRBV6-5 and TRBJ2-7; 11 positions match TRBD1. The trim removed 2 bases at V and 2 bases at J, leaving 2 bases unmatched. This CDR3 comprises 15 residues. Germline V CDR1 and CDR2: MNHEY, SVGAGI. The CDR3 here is CASSYGTGGTYEQYF. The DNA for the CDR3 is TGTGCCAGCAGTTACGGGACAGGGGGTACCTACGAGCAGTACTTC.

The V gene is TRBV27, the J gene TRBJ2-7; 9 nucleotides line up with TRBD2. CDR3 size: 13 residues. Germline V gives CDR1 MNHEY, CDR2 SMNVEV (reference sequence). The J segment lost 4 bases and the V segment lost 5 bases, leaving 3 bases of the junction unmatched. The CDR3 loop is CASSRSGRYEQYF. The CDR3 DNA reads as TGTGCCAGCAGTAGGAGCGGGAGGTACGAGCAGTACTTC.

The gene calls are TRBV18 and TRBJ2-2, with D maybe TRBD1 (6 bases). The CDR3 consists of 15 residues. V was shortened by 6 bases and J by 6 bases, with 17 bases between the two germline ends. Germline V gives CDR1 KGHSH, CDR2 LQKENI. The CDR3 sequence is CASSTGPFDSGELFF. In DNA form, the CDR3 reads TGTGCCAGCTCCACAGGGCCGTTTGACTCCGGGGAGCTGTTTTTT.

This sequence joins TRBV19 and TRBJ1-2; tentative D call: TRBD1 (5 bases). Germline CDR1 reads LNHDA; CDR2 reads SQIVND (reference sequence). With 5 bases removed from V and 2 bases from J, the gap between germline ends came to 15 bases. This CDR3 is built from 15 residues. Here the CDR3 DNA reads TGTGCCAGTAGTCCCGAAGCAGGGCGCAACTATGGCTACACCTTC. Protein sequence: CASSPEAGRNYGYTF.

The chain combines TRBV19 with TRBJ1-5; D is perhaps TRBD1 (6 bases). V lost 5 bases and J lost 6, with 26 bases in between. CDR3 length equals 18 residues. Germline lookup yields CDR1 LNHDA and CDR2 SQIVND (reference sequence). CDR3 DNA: TGTGCCAGTAGTTTTTTTGTGACAGGATCGGTGTACGGTCAGCCCCAGCATTTT. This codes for CASSFFVTGSVYGQPQHF.

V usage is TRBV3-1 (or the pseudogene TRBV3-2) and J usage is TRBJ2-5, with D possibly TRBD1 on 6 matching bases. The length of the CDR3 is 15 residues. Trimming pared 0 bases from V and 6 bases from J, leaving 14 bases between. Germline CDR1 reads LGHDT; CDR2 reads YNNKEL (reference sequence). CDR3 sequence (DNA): TGTGCCAGCAGCCAAGATTCGGAAGGGACAAAGACCCAGTACTTC. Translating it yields CASSQDSEGTKTQYF.

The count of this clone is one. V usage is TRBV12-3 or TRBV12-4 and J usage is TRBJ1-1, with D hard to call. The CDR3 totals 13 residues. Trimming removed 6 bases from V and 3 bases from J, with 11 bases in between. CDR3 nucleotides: TGTGCCAGCAGCCGCTCCGGGGACACTGAAGCTTTCTTT. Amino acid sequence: CASSRSGDTEAFF.

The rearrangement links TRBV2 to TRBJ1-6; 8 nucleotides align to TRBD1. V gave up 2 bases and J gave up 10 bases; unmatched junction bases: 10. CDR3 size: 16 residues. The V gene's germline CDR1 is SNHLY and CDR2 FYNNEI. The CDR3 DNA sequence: TGTGCCAGCAGTGAAACCCCGACAGGGGTGGGATCACCCCTCCACTTT. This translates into CASSETPTGVGSPLHF.

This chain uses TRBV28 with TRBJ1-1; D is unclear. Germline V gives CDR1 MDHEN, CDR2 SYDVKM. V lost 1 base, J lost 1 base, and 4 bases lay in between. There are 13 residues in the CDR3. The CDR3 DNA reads TGTGCCAGCAGTTTATACAGGAACACTGAAGCTTTCTTT. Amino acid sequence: CASSLYRNTEAFF.

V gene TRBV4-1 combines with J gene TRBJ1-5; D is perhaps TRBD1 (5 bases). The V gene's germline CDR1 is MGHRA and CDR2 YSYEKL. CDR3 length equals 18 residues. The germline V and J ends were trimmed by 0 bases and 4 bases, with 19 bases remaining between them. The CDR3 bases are TGCGCCAGCAGCCAAGAGTGGGAAAGGGGCAACCGGAATCAGCCCCAGCATTTT. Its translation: CASSQEWERGNRNQPQHF.

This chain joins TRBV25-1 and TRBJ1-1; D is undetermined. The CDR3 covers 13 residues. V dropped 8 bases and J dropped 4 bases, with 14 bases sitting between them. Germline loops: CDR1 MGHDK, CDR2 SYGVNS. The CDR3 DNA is TGTGCCAGCGGAGAGCGGCGGGGCACTGAAGCTTTCTTT. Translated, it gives CASGERRGTEAFF. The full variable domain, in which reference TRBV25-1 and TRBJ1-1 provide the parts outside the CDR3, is EADIYQTPRYLVIGTGKKITLECSQTMGHDKMYWYQQDPGMELHLIHYSYGVNSTEKGDLSSESTVSRIRTEHFPLTLESARPSHTSQYLCASGERRGTEAFFGQGTRLTVV.

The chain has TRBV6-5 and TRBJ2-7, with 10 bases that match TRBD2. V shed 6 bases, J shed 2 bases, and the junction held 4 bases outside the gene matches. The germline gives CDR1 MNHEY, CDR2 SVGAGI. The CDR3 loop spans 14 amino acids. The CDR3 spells CASSPAGGAYEQYF. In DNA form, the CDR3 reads TGTGCCAGCAGCCCAGCGGGAGGGGCCTACGAGCAGTACTTC.

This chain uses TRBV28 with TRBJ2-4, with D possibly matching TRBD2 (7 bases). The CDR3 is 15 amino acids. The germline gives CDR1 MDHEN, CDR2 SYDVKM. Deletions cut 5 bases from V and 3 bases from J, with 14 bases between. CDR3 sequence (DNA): TGTGCCAGCAGTCCCGGGGAGGGGGACAAAAACATTCAGTACTTC. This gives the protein CASSPGEGDKNIQYF.

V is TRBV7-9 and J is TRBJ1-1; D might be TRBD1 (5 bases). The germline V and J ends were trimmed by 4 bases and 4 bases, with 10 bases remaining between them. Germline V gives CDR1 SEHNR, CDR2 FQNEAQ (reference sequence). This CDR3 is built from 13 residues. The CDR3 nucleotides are TGTGCCAGCAGCTCCCGTAGGGGCACTGAAGCTTTCTTT. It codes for CASSSRRGTEAFF.

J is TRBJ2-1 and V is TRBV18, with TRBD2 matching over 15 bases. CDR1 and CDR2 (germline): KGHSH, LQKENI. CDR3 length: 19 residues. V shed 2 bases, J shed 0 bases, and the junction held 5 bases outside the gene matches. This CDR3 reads CASSPGLAGGSSSYNEQFF. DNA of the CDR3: TGTGCCAGCTCACCAGGACTAGCGGGGGGGTCGAGCTCCTACAATGAGCAGTTCTTC. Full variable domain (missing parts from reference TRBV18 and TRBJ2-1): NAGVMQNPRHLVRRRGQEARLRCSPMKGHSHVYWYRQLPEEGLKFMVYLQKENIIDESGMPKERFSAEFPKEGPSILRIQQVVRGDSAAYFCASSPGLAGGSSSYNEQFFGPGTRLTVL.

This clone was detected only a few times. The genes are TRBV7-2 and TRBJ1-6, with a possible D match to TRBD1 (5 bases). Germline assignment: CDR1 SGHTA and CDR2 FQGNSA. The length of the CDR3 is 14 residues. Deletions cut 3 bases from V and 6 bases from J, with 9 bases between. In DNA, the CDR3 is TGTGCCAGCAGCTTTGGGCAGGGTAATTCACCCCTCCACTTT. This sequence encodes CASSFGQGNSPLHF. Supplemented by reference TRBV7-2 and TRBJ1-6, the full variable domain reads GAGVSQSPSNKVTEKGKDVELRCDPISGHTALYWYRQSLGQGLEFLIYFQGNSAPDKSGLPSDRFSAERTGGSVSTLTIQRTQQEDSAVYLCASSFGQGNSPLHFGNGTRLTVT.

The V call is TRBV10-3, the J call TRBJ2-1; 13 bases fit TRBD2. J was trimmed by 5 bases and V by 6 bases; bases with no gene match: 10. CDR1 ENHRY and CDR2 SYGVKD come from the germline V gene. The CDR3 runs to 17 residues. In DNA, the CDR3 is TGTGCCATCAGGGAAAAACTAGCGGGAGGGCCTGACAATGAGCAGTTCTTC. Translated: CAIREKLAGGPDNEQFF.

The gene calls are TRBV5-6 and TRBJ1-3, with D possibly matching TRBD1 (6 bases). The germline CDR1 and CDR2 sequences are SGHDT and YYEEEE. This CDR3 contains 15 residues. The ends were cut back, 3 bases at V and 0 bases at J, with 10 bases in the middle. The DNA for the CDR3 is TGTGCCAGCAGCTGGGGGCAGGGCTCTGGAAACACCATATATTTT. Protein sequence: CASSWGQGSGNTIYF.

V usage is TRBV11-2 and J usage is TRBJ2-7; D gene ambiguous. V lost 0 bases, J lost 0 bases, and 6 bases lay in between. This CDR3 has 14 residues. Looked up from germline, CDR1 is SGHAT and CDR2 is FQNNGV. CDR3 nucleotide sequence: TGTGCCAGCAGCTTAGATACATTCTCCTACGAGCAGTACTTC. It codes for CASSLDTFSYEQYF.

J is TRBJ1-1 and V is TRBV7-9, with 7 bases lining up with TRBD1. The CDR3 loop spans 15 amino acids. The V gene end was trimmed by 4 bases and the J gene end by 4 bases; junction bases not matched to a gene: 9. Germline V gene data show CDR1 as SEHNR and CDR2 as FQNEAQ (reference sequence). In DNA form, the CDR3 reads TGTGCCAGCAGCTCAAGACAGGGTGAAAGCACTGAAGCTTTCTTT. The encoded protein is CASSSRQGESTEAFF.

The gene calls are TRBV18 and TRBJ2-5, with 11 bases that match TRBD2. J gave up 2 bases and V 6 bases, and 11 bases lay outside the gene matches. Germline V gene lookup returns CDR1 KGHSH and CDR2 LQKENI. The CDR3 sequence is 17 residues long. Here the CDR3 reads CASSPTIAGGIQETQYF. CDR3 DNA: TGTGCCAGCTCCCCCACCATAGCGGGAGGGATACAAGAGACCCAGTACTTC.

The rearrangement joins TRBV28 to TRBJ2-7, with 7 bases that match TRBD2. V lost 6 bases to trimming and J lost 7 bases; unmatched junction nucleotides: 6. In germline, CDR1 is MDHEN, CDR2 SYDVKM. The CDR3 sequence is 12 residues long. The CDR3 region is CASRRELGEQYF. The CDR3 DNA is TGTGCCAGCAGGCGGGAGTTGGGAGAGCAGTACTTC. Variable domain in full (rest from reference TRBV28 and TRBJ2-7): DVKVTQSSRYLVKRTGEKVFLECVQDMDHENMFWYRQDPGLGLRLIYFSYDVKMKEKGDIPEGYSVSREKKERFSLILESASTNQTSMYLCASRRELGEQYFGPGTRLTVT.

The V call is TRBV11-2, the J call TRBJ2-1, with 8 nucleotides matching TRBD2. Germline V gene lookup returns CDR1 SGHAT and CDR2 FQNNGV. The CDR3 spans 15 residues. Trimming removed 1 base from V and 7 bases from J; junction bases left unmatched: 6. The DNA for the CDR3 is TGTGCCAGCAGCTTAGTTTTTAGCGGGGATAATGAGCAGTTCTTC. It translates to CASSLVFSGDNEQFF.